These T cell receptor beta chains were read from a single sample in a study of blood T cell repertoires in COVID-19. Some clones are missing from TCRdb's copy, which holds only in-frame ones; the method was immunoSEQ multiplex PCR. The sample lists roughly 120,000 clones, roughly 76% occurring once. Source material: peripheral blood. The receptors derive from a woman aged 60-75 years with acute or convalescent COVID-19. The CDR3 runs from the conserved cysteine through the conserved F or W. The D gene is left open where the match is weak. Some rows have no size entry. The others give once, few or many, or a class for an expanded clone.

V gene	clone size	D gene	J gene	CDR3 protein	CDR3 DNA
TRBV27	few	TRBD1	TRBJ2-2	CASSLSRARDRDERDTGELFF	TGTGCCAGCAGTTTATCACGGGCCCGGGACAGAGACGAGAGGGACACCGGGGAGCTGTTTTTT
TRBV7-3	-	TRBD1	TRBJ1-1	CASSLASLTGDMNTEAFF	TGTGCCAGCAGCTTAGCGTCTTTGACAGGGGATATGAACACTGAAGCTTTCTTT
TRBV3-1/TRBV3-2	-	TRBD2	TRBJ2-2	CASSRKRTSGSTGELFF	TGTGCCAGCAGCCGGAAAAGGACTAGCGGGAGCACCGGGGAGCTGTTTTTT
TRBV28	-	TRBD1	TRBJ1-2	CASSSEPGGRGYGYTF	TGTGCCAGCAGTTCCGAACCAGGGGGCAGAGGCTATGGCTACACCTTC
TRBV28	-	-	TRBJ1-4	CASSLLRGKLFF	TGTGCCAGCAGTTTATTGCGTGGAAAACTGTTTTTT
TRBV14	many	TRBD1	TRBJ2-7	CASSPLTGGGFEQYF	TGTGCCAGCAGCCCCCTTACAGGGGGCGGGTTCGAGCAGTACTTC
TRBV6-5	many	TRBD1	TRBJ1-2	CASSRDSALGYTF	TGTGCCAGCAGTCGGGACAGCGCCCTAGGCTACACCTTC
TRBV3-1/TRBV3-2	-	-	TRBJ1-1	CASSQVAVTGAFF	TGTGCCAGCAGCCAAGTGGCCGTAACGGGAGCTTTCTTT
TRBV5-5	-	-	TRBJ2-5	CASSLGPVSQETQYF	TGTGCCAGCAGCTTGGGTCCCGTATCCCAAGAGACCCAGTACTTC
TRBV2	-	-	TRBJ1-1	CASSDVAVGNTEAFF	TGTGCCAGCAGTGACGTAGCAGTCGGGAACACTGAAGCTTTCTTT
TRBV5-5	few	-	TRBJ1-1	CASSLMYDTEAFF	TGTGCCAGCAGCTTGATGTATGACACTGAAGCTTTCTTT
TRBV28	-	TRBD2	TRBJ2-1	CASSSSGGAREQFF	TGTGCCAGCAGTTCTAGCGGGGGGGCCCGGGAGCAGTTCTTC
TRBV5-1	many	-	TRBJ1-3	CASSGGISAGNTIYF	TGCGCCAGCAGCGGGGGGATCTCTGCTGGAAACACCATATATTTT
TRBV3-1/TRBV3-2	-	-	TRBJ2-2	CASSQDLGYNTGELFF	TGTGCCAGCAGCCAAGATCTCGGGTATAACACCGGGGAGCTGTTTTTT
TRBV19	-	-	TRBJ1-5	CASSITRGVGNQPQHF	TGTGCCAGTAGTATCACCAGGGGAGTAGGCAATCAGCCCCAGCATTTT
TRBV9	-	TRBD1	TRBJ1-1	CASSPGTGGRGTEAFF	TGTGCCAGCAGCCCCGGGACAGGGGGCCGGGGCACTGAAGCTTTCTTT
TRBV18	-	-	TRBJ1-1	CASSPISGEVVAFF	TGTGCCAGCTCACCAATCTCGGGGGAGGTAGTAGCTTTCTTT
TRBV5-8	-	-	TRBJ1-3	CASRNPGHSSSGNTIYF	TGTGCCAGCAGAAATCCGGGACATTCGAGCTCTGGAAATACCATATATTTT
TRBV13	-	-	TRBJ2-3	CASSQGRLTTDTQYF	TGTGCCAGCAGCCAGGGGCGCCTAACCACAGATACGCAGTATTTT
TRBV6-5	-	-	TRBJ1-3	CASSYTLGNTIYF	TGTGCCAGCAGTTACACTTTAGGAAACACCATATATTTT
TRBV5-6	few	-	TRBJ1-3	CASSYNRVLSGNTIYF	TGTGCCAGCAGCTACAACAGGGTTTTGTCTGGAAACACCATATATTTT
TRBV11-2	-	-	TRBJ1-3	CASSLDPWWRYRSGNTIYF	TGTGCCAGCAGCTTAGACCCCTGGTGGAGATACCGCTCTGGAAACACCATATATTTT
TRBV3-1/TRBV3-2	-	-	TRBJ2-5	CASSPYRFETQYF	TGTGCCAGCAGCCCTTACAGGTTCGAGACCCAGTACTTC
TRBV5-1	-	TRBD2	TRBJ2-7	CASSELTGGYEQYF	TGCGCCAGCAGCGAACTGACGGGGGGCTACGAGCAGTACTTC
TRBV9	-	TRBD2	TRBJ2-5	CASSVGQAGVGETQYF	TGTGCCAGCAGCGTAGGTCAAGCGGGGGTTGGAGAGACCCAGTACTTC
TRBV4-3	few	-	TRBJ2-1	CASSQEWGHSYNEQFF	TGCGCCAGCAGCCAAGAGTGGGGGCACTCCTACAATGAGCAGTTCTTC
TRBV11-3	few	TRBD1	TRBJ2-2	CASSLAGTGPGELFF	TGTGCCAGCAGCTTAGCCGGGACAGGGCCCGGGGAGCTGTTTTTT
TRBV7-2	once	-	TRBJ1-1	CASSSRGDAFF	TGTGCCAGCAGCTCGAGAGGCGACGCTTTCTTT
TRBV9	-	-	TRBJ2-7	CASSVEQLSYEQYF	TGTGCCAGCAGCGTTGAACAGCTTTCCTACGAGCAGTACTTC
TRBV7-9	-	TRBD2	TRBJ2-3	CASSLSGVWQGNADTQYF	TGTGCCAGCAGCTTAAGCGGGGTTTGGCAGGGAAACGCAGATACGCAGTATTTT
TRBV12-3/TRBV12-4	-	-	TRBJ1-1	CASSFEERSEAFF	TGTGCCAGCAGTTTTGAAGAGCGGTCTGAAGCTTTCTTT
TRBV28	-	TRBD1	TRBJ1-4	CASSYGGRGPRSEKLFF	TGTGCCAGCAGTTACGGGGGCAGGGGGCCCAGAAGTGAAAAACTGTTTTTT
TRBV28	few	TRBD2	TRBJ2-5	CASSFLAGGLETQYF	TGTGCCAGCAGTTTCCTAGCGGGGGGGCTGGAGACCCAGTACTTC
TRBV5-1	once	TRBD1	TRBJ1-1	CASSPRGSRDRSLNTEAFF	TGCGCCAGCAGCCCGAGAGGATCACGGGACAGGAGTTTGAACACTGAAGCTTTCTTT
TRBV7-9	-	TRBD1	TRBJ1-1	CASSGTGAGEAFF	TGTGCCAGCAGCGGGACAGGGGCTGGGGAAGCTTTCTTT
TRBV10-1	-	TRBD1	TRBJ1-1	CASSETTGLNTEAFF	TGCGCCAGCAGTGAGACGACAGGGTTAAACACTGAAGCTTTCTTT
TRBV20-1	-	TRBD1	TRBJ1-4	CSASRTGANEKLFF	TGCAGTGCCAGTAGGACAGGAGCTAATGAAAAACTGTTTTTT
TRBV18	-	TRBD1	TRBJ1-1	CASSLQGGDTEAFF	TGTGCCAGCTCACTCCAGGGGGGCGACACTGAAGCTTTCTTT
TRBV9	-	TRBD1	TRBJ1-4	CASSVSGTGWEKLFF	TGTGCCAGCAGCGTATCAGGGACAGGGTGGGAAAAACTGTTTTTT
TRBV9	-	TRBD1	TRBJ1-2	CASSVAHPDRGLNYGYTF	TGTGCCAGCAGCGTAGCCCACCCGGACAGGGGCCTTAACTATGGCTACACCTTC
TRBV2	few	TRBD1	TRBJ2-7	CASSSDRAYEQYF	TGTGCCAGCAGCTCGGACAGGGCCTACGAGCAGTACTTC
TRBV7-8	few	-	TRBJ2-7	CASSLWESYEQYF	TGTGCCAGCAGCTTATGGGAGAGCTACGAGCAGTACTTC
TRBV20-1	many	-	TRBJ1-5	CSASQDSNQPQHF	TGCAGTGCTAGTCAGGATTCAAATCAGCCCCAGCATTTT
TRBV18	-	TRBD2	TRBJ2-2	CASSPPKSGAGGELFF	TGTGCCAGCTCACCACCGAAAAGCGGGGCTGGCGGGGAGCTGTTTTTT
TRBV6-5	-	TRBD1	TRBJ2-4	CASSLDRRNQNIQYF	TGTGCCAGCAGTCTGGACAGGAGGAACCAAAACATTCAGTACTTC
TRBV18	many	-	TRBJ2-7	CASSPKSSGGVEQYF	TGTGCCAGCTCACCGAAATCCTCAGGCGGGGTCGAGCAGTACTTC
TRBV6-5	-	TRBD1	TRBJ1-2	CASRRTGGVYGYTF	TGTGCCAGCAGGAGGACAGGGGGTGTCTATGGCTACACCTTC
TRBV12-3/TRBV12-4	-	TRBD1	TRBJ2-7	CASRQGASYEQYF	TGTGCCAGCAGACAGGGGGCGTCCTACGAGCAGTACTTC
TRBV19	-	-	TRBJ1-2	CASSIGGGLYGYTF	TGTGCCAGTAGTATAGGTGGCGGTCTCTATGGCTACACCTTC
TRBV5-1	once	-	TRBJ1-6	CASSLGQGLFAPLHF	TGCGCCAGCAGCTTGGGGCAGGGACTTTTCGCACCCCTCCACTTT
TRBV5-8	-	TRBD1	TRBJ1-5	CASSPGDRGNQPQHF	TGTGCCAGCAGCCCAGGGGACAGGGGCAATCAGCCCCAGCATTTT
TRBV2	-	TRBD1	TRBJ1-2	CASSKSTGGAYGYTF	TGTGCCAGCAGTAAATCTACAGGGGGCGCTTATGGCTACACCTTC
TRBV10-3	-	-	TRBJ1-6	CASSGRVAGNNSPLHF	TGTGCCTCCTCAGGTCGGGTGGCAGGGAACAATTCACCCCTCCACTTT
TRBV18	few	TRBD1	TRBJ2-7	CASSRRPGQGAGEQYF	TGTGCCAGCTCACGACGACCGGGACAGGGGGCGGGCGAGCAGTACTTC
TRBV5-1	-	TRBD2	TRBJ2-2	CASSLSRGGRSAGELFF	TGCGCCAGCAGCTTGTCGCGGGGGGGCCGATCAGCCGGGGAGCTGTTTTTT
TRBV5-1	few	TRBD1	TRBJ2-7	CASSLESIRGQGAIYEQYF	TGCGCCAGCAGCTTGGAGTCAATTAGAGGACAGGGTGCAATCTACGAGCAGTACTTC
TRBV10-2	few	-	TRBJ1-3	CASSESATPGNTIYF	TGCGCCAGCAGTGAGTCGGCCACCCCTGGAAACACCATATATTTT
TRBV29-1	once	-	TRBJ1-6	CSVAPSENSPLHF	TGCAGCGTGGCCCCTTCAGAAAATTCACCCCTCCACTTT
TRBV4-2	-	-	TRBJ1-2	CASSQGQASNYGYTF	TGTGCCAGCAGCCAAGGACAGGCCTCTAACTATGGCTACACCTTC
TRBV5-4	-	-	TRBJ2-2	CASSLAGTQNTGELFF	TGTGCCAGCAGCTTGGCCGGGACACAAAACACCGGGGAGCTGTTTTTT